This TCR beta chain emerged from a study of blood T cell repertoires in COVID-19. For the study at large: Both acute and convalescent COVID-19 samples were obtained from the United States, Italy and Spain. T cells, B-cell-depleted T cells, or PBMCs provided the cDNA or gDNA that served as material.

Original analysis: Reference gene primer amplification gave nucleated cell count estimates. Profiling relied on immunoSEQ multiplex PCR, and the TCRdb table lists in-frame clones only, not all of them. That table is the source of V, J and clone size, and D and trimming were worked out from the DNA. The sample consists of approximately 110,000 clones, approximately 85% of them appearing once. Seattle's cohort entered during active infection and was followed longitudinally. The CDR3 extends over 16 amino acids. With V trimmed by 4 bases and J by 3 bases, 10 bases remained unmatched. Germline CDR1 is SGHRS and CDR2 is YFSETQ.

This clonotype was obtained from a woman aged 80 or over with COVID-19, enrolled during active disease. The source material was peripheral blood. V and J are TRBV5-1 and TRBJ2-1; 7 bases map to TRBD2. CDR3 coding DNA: TGCGCCAGCAGCCCGGGGTTGGGGGAGGGCTACAATGAGCAGTTCTTC. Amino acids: CASSPGLGEGYNEQFF.